The rows below give T cell receptor beta chains drawn from one sample of a study of human T cells and chemical hapten exposure. TCRdb fed the RACE reads into MiXCR, producing one record per CDR3 protein. The sample records approximately 80,000 distinct CDR3 sequences, less than 14% being singletons. The material was whole blood, obtained in connection with sensitization to the hapten diphenylcyclopropenone (DPC). Receptors originate from a woman aged 45 to 65 with alopecia areata. Some clones in this sample may be carry-over from other donors' samples. The conserved cysteine and the conserved F or W are not part of the CDR3 here. Only some rows state a clone size, as once, few, many or a class for expanded clones.

cdr3_aa j_call v_call clone_size
ASSQKAGANVLT TRBJ2-6 TRBV3-1 many
SASSAGDSTDTQY TRBJ2-3 TRBV20-1 few
ASSLGQGARGANVLT TRBJ2-6 TRBV13 many
ASSYPAERETQY TRBJ2-5 TRBV6-6 many
ATRPVYSNQPQH TRBJ1-5 TRBV24-1 NA
ASSRQTGYTEAF TRBJ1-1 TRBV28 many
AWIGGVVMNTEAF TRBJ1-1 TRBV30 NA
ASMSQPLGAQPQH TRBJ1-5 TRBV19 many
SAREVGGNNSPLH TRBJ1-6 TRBV20-1 NA
ASSLDGRKEY TRBJ2-7 TRBV14 many
ASSSTGGGYGYT TRBJ1-2 TRBV11-2 many
SVLQPYAYEQY TRBJ2-7 TRBV29-1 many
ASSLVRNSEAF TRBJ1-1 TRBV7-2 many
ASSRTGDYQPQH TRBJ1-5 TRBV18 NA
ASRSVVSGRWDTQY TRBJ2-3 TRBV12-3/TRBV12-4 few
ASSLRRTGTSGRAGDNEQF TRBJ2-1 TRBV12-3/TRBV12-4 NA
ASSYSPRQNTGELF TRBJ2-2 TRBV6-6 many
ASSFTTGIPYGYT TRBJ1-2 TRBV7-9 NA
ATSDPGASSYNEQF TRBJ2-1 TRBV24-1 many
ASSSGQGGREKLF TRBJ1-4 TRBV7-9 many
ASRITSRSSYEQY TRBJ2-7 TRBV6-2/TRBV6-3 few
ASTGTEETQY TRBJ2-5 TRBV28 many
ASSLSNRGSNEQF TRBJ2-1 TRBV5-1 many
ASRPVGLAYNEQF TRBJ2-1 TRBV6-2/TRBV6-3 many
ASSSETSGYNEQF TRBJ2-1 TRBV7-2 few
ASRPPLRGPSSGANVLT TRBJ2-6 TRBV6-2/TRBV6-3 NA
ASSSTAGGTYEQY TRBJ2-7 TRBV5-1 many
ASSVAMTGELF TRBJ2-2 TRBV9 few
SAPSGNTDTQY TRBJ2-3 TRBV20-1 few
ASRHPGDSGNTIY TRBJ1-3 TRBV6-5 few
TRSAGGLISGNTIY TRBJ1-3 TRBV1 few
ASSQGGGIAGQY TRBJ2-5 TRBV3-1 NA
ASSLYTGGETQY TRBJ2-5 TRBV4-2 few
ASSQGHTGTGELF TRBJ2-2 TRBV28 few
ASTSKVAGLAKNIQY TRBJ2-4 TRBV7-2 many
SALPNSYEQY TRBJ2-7 TRBV20-1 many
SVGDTVAVLT TRBJ2-6 TRBV29-1 many